What follows are 24 T cell receptor beta chains derived from one specimen sequenced in a study of CD8+ T cells in alopecia areata. As the sequencing template, cDNA was produced by extracting RNA and reverse transcribing it. Libraries were prepared by immunoSEQ multiplex PCR; TCRdb keeps only in-frame clonotypes and omits some of them. Of 150,000 to 200,000 clones listed, roughly 65% are singletons. The treatment: oral pan-JAK inhibitor, 5-10 mg twice daily. The sample in question was CD4+ T cells sorted from blood, obtained at week 4, from a patient treated with tofacitinib. These receptors came from a human donor with alopecia areata.

V gene TRBV30 combines with J gene TRBJ1-6; tentative D call: TRBD1 (6 bases). Trimming left V 3 bases short and J 4 bases short, with 10 bases between. This CDR3 contains 14 residues. CDR1 is GTSNPN and CDR2 is SVGIG in the germline V gene (reference sequence). The CDR3 reads CAWRTGLYNSPLHF. CDR3 sequence (DNA): TGTGCCTGGAGAACAGGGCTGTATAATTCACCCCTCCACTTT.

The rearrangement joins TRBV27 to TRBJ2-2; TRBD1 matches at 8 bases. This CDR3 is 17 amino acids long. V gave up 6 bases and J gave up 1 base; unmatched junction bases: 10. From germline, CDR1 is MNHEY and CDR2 SMNVEV (reference sequence). In DNA form, the CDR3 reads TGTGCCAGCAGCCGGGGACAGGCGACTATGAACACCGGGGAGCTGTTTTTT. Translation gives CASSRGQATMNTGELFF.

This clone occurred many times. The chain combines TRBV7-9 with TRBJ2-7, with 9 bases lining up with TRBD1. Unmatched junction bases numbered 8, after V lost 5 bases and J lost 0 bases. Germline V gene sequence: CDR1 SEHNR, CDR2 FQNEAQ (reference sequence). The CDR3 extends over 16 amino acids. The CDR3 nucleotides are TGTGCCAGCAGCACCATCTGGACAGGGGTCTCCTACGAGCAGTACTTC. Translated: CASSTIWTGVSYEQYF.

The table lists this clone with a count of one. The rearrangement joins TRBV29-1 to TRBJ1-2; possibly TRBD1 for D (6 bases). Per germline, CDR1 SQVTM and CDR2 ANQGSEA. V lost 1 base, J lost 6 bases, and 12 bases lay in between. CDR3 length: 13 amino acids. CDR3 protein: CSVEGPGVDGYTF. The CDR3, as DNA: TGCAGCGTTGAAGGTCCAGGGGTGGATGGCTACACCTTC.

J is TRBJ2-5 and V is TRBV29-1; D is undetermined. Germline V gene lookup returns CDR1 SQVTM and CDR2 ANQGSEA. Trimming stripped 4 bases from V and 7 bases from J, with 13 bases between. The CDR3 has 12 residues. In DNA form, the CDR3 reads TGCAGCGTTGCATGGGGTAGGGCGACCCAGTACTTC. Translating it yields CSVAWGRATQYF.

This clone appeared many times. The V gene is TRBV9, the J gene TRBJ1-6; D remains ambiguous. CDR3 length: 15 amino acids. Per the germline V gene, CDR1 is SGDLS and CDR2 is YYNGEE. With 0 bases removed from V and 4 bases from J, the gap between germline ends came to 8 bases. Here the CDR3 DNA reads TGTGCCAGCAGCGTAGAGACGGGATATAATTCACCCCTCCACTTT. This encodes CASSVETGYNSPLHF.

The genes are TRBV10-1 and TRBJ2-5, with D possibly being TRBD1 or TRBD2 (5 bases each). Germline CDR1 WNHNN, CDR2 SYGVQD (reference sequence). V shed 2 bases and J shed 4 bases, with 8 bases lying between them. This CDR3 is 13 amino acids long. The DNA of the CDR3 is TGCGCCAGCAGTGAGCAGAGGGGAGAGACCCAGTACTTC. Its protein is CASSEQRGETQYF.

The rearrangement links TRBV29-1 to TRBJ2-3; TRBD1 or TRBD2 may be the D gene (5 bases each). The CDR3 runs 15 residues. CDR1 is SQVTM and CDR2 is ANQGSEA in the germline V gene. Trimming cost V 4 bases and J 0 bases, with 14 bases left between them. The CDR3 DNA is TGCAGCGTTGTCGGGACCGAGTCTAGCACAGATACGCAGTATTTT. This encodes CSVVGTESSTDTQYF.

J is TRBJ1-6 and V is TRBV4-1; 7 nucleotides align to TRBD1. The V gene's germline CDR1 is MGHRA and CDR2 YSYEKL. With V trimmed by 1 base and J by 8 bases, 5 bases remained unmatched. The CDR3 loop spans 15 amino acids. This CDR3 is CASSQGGQPYSPLHF. DNA of the CDR3: TGCGCCAGCAGCCAAGGGGGACAGCCGTATTCACCCCTCCACTTT.

The rearrangement joins TRBV30 to TRBJ2-2; D gene uncertain. This CDR3 is built from 11 residues. The V end lost 2 bases, the J end lost 2 bases, and 0 bases lay between the germline ends. Germline V CDR1 and CDR2: GTSNPN, SVGIG (reference sequence). CDR3 amino acids: CAWSNTGELFF. In DNA, the CDR3 is TGTGCCTGGAGTAACACCGGGGAGCTGTTTTTT.

The CDR3 sequence is CAGWDRGRYEQYF. DNA of the CDR3: TGTGCCGGATGGGACAGGGGAAGGTACGAGCAGTACTTC. The chain links TRBV30 to TRBJ2-7, with 10 bases matching TRBD1. CDR3 length equals 13 residues. Trimming at V came to 8 bases and at J to 4 bases, leaving 8 bases not matched to a gene. Germline CDR1 reads GTSNPN; CDR2 reads SVGIG (reference sequence).

The gene calls are TRBV7-9 and TRBJ2-5, with 7 bases aligning to TRBD2. The CDR3 is 15 residues long. The V and J ends lost 2 bases and 1 base, in that order; junction bases with no gene match: 4. CDR1 is SEHNR, CDR2 FQNEAQ, per germline (reference sequence). Here the CDR3 reads CASSLWSGGQETQYF. CDR3 bases: TGTGCCAGCAGCTTATGGTCGGGGGGCCAAGAGACCCAGTACTTC.

This clone was counted a few times. This rearrangement joins TRBV4-1 to TRBJ1-5; 7 bases align to TRBD1. Germline lookup yields CDR1 MGHRA and CDR2 YSYEKL. The ends lost 3 bases at V and 4 bases at J; junction bases unmatched: 9. The CDR3 totals 16 residues. CDR3 DNA sequence: TGCGCCAGCAGCCAGTTGCCGGGACAGAGGAATCAGCCCCAGCATTTT. Translating it yields CASSQLPGQRNQPQHF.

This chain uses TRBV29-1 with TRBJ1-5, with TRBD1 matching 9 bases. V lost 6 bases, J lost 5 bases, and 11 bases stayed unmatched. Germline lookup yields CDR1 SQVTM and CDR2 ANQGSEA. This CDR3 comprises 15 residues. CDR3 coding DNA: TGCAGCGTCGGGAACACAGGGGGCGCAGATCAGCCCCAGCATTTT. It yields the protein CSVGNTGGADQPQHF.

This clone turned up a few times. The chain has TRBV5-6 and TRBJ1-5; the D gene is possibly TRBD1 (6 bases). Germline V gene lookup returns CDR1 SGHDT and CDR2 YYEEEE. The CDR3 is 14 residues long. Trimming shortened V by 2 bases and J by 3 bases, and 9 bases separated the two germline ends. The DNA for the CDR3 is TGTGCCAGCAGCTTACAGGGCTACAATCAGCCCCAGCATTTT. This encodes CASSLQGYNQPQHF.

CDR3 amino acids: CASSRRLAGSYEQYF. CDR3 coding DNA: TGCGCCAGCAGCAGGCGACTAGCGGGGTCCTACGAGCAGTACTTC. The V gene is TRBV5-1, the J gene TRBJ2-7; TRBD2 aligns across 11 bases. Germline lookup yields CDR1 SGHRS and CDR2 YFSETQ. J was trimmed by 1 base and V by 4 bases; bases with no gene match: 4. CDR3 size: 15 residues.

This clone was picked up a small number of times. CDR3 nucleotides: TGTGCCTGGAGTGTTTGGGGTACGGAATGGAGCACTGAAGCTTTCTTT. The encoded protein is CAWSVWGTEWSTEAFF. V is TRBV30 and J is TRBJ1-1; no firm D call. Germline V gives CDR1 GTSNPN, CDR2 SVGIG (reference sequence). V shed 0 bases and J shed 4 bases, with 18 bases lying between them. The CDR3 runs to 16 residues. The full variable domain, with the rest looked up from reference TRBV30 and TRBJ1-1, is SQTIHQWPATLVQPVGSPLSLECTVEGTSNPNLYWYRQAAGRGLQLLFYSVGIGQISSEVPQNLSASRPQDRQFILSSKKLLLSDSGFYLCAWSVWGTEWSTEAFFGQGTRLTVV.

The chain recombines TRBV25-1 with TRBJ1-2, with D perhaps TRBD1 (6 bases). The CDR3 contains 13 residues. Germline CDR1 MGHDK, CDR2 SYGVNS. Trimming stripped 4 bases from V and 9 bases from J, with 15 bases between. The CDR3 DNA is TGTGCCAGCAGTGTCGGGCCCGGGGGCAGCTACACCTTC. It specifies CASSVGPGGSYTF.

The V gene is TRBV4-2, the J gene TRBJ1-6, with D possibly matching TRBD1 (6 bases). The CDR3 loop spans 13 amino acids. Trimming shortened V by 0 bases and J by 9 bases, and 6 bases separated the two germline ends. Germline CDR1 is LGHNA and CDR2 is YNFKEQ. CDR3 DNA: TGTGCCAGCAGCCAAGAAGGGGGTTCACCCCTCCACTTT. Its translation is CASSQEGGSPLHF.

The chain links TRBV7-3 to TRBJ2-5; a possible D gene is TRBD2 (7 bases). Trimming removed 4 bases at V and 4 bases at J, with 10 bases between. This CDR3 is built from 13 residues. Germline V gene lookup returns CDR1 SGHTA and CDR2 FQGTGA. CDR3 loop: CASSSGGPETQYF. The CDR3 DNA sequence: TGTGCCAGCAGCTCGGGGGGCCCAGAGACCCAGTACTTC. The whole variable domain, filled in from reference TRBV7-3 and TRBJ2-5, reads GAGVSQTPSNKVTEKGKYVELRCDPISGHTALYWYRQSLGQGPEFLIYFQGTGAADDSGLPNDRFFAVRPEGSVSTLKIQRTERGDSAVYLCASSSGGPETQYFGPGTRLLVL.

CDR3 DNA: TGTGCCAGCAGCCAAGTCAGCAGGTTGTCTAATGAGCAGTTCTTC. As protein: CASSQVSRLSNEQFF. The genes are TRBV4-2 and TRBJ2-1; no reliable D call. V was pared by 1 base and J by 7 bases, with 14 bases between. This CDR3 contains 15 residues. From germline, CDR1 is LGHNA and CDR2 YNFKEQ.

The V call is TRBV7-2, the J call TRBJ1-1; D call uncertain. Trimming pared 4 bases from V and 4 bases from J, leaving 13 bases between. The germline V gene encodes CDR1 SGHTA and CDR2 FQGNSA. The CDR3 spans 14 residues. Written as DNA, the CDR3 is TGTGCCAGCAGCTCCCGGGCCGTGGCCACTGAAGCTTTCTTT. This sequence encodes CASSSRAVATEAFF.

This clone was counted a few times. This sequence joins TRBV19 and TRBJ2-7, with D possibly being TRBD2 (5 bases). V shed 7 bases and J shed 0 bases, with 10 bases lying between them. The CDR3 contains 13 residues. From germline, CDR1 is LNHDA and CDR2 SQIVND (reference sequence). DNA for the CDR3: TGTGCCAGTACCCGGGGAGCCTCCTACGAGCAGTACTTC. This translates into CASTRGASYEQYF.

V is TRBV11-2 and J is TRBJ2-4, with 10 bases that match TRBD1. The length of the CDR3 is 16 residues. Germline CDR1 SGHAT, CDR2 FQNNGV. V dropped 3 bases and J dropped 3; count of bases not matched to a gene: 5. The CDR3 protein is CASSLRQGAVKNIQYF. The CDR3, as DNA: TGTGCCAGCAGCTTGCGACAGGGGGCGGTCAAAAACATTCAGTACTTC.